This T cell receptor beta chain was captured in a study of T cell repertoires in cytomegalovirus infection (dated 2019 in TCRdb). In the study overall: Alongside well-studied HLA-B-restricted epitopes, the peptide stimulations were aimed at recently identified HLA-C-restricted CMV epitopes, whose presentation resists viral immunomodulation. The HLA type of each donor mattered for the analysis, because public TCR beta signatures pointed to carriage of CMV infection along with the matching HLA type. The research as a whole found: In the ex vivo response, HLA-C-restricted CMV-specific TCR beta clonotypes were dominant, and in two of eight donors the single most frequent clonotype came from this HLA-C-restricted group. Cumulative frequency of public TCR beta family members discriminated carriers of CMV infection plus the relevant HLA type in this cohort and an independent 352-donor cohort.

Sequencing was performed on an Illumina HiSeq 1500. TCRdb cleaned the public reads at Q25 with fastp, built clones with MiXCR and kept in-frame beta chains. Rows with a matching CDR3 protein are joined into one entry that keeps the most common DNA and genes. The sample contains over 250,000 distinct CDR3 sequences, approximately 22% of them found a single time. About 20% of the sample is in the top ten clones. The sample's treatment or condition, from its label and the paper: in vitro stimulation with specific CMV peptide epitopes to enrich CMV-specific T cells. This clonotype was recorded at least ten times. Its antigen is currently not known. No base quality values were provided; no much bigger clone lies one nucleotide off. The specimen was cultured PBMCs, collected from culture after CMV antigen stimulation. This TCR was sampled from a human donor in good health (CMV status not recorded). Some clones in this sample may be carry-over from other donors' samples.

The CDR3 loop reads CASSRAYSGSTDTQYF. The bases are TGTGCCAGCAGCCGTGCCTATAGCGGGAGCACAGATACGCAGTATTTT. Rearrangement joined TRBV7-8 to TRBJ2-3; TRBD2 matches 7 bases in the middle. The germline V gene sets CDR1 to SGHVS and CDR2 to FQNEAQ. Here V drops 5 bases and J drops 0 bases, and the junction holds 8 bases not matched to any gene. Including cysteine and phenylalanine, the CDR3 has 16 amino acids. Only the CDR3 DNA stays, 48 bases, in frame from base 1.